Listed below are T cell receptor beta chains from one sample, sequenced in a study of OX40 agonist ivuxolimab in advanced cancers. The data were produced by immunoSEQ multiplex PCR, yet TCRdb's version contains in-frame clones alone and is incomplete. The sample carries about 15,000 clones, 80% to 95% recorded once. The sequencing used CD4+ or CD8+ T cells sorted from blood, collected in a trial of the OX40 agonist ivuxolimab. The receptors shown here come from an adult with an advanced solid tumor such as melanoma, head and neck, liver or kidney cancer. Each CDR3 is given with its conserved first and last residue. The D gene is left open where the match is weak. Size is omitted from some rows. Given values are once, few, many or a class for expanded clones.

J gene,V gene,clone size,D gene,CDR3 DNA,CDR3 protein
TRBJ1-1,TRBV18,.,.,TGTGCCAGCAGACAGACATCCTTGAACACTGAAGCTTTCTTT,CASRQTSLNTEAFF
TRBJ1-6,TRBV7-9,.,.,TGTGCCAGCGTCCAGGGATCTTATAATTCACCCCTCCACTTT,CASVQGSYNSPLHF
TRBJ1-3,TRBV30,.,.,TGTGCCTCAGACAGGAGGGACACCATATATTTT,CASDRRDTIYF
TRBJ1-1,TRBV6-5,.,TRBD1,TGTGCCAGCAGATCCGGGACAGGGGGGAACACTGAAGCTTTCTTT,CASRSGTGGNTEAFF
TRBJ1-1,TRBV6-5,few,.,TGTGCCAGCTCCTTGGGCACTGAAGCTTTCTTT,CASSLGTEAFF
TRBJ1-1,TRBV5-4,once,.,TGTGCCAGCAGCTTCCGAGGGACTGAAGCTTTCTTT,CASSFRGTEAFF
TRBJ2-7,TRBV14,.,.,TGTGCCAGCAGCCAAGACGGGAGCGGCTACGAGCAGTACTTC,CASSQDGSGYEQYF
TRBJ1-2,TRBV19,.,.,TGTGCCACTACGGGACACCTCTATGGCTACACCTTC,CATTGHLYGYTF
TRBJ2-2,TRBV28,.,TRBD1,TGTGCCAGCAGCTTAGACAAAAGACAGGGTGACACCGGGGAGCTGTTTTTT,CASSLDKRQGDTGELFF
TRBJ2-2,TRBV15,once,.,TGTGCCACCAGCCTCCGGGACATAATCACCGGGGAGCTGTTTTTT,CATSLRDIITGELFF
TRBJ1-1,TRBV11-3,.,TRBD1,TGTGCCAGCAGAGAAAGTACGGGACAGGGCTCTGAAGCTTTCTTT,CASRESTGQGSEAFF
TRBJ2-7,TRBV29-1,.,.,TGCAGCGTTGAAGATTGGGCAGGGGTGGGCTACGAGCAGTACTTC,CSVEDWAGVGYEQYF
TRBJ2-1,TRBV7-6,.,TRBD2,TGTGCCAGCAGCTTGGGACTAGCGAATGAGCAGTTCTTC,CASSLGLANEQFF
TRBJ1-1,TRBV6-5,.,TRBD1,TGTGCCAGCAGCCCACAGGGGGCATGGAACACTGAAGCTTTCTTT,CASSPQGAWNTEAFF
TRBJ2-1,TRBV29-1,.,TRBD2,TGCAGCGTTGTAGCGGGAGAAGATGAGCAGTTCTTC,CSVVAGEDEQFF
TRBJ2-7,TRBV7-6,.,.,TGTGCCAGCAGCTTAGGCCAGGACTCCTACGAGCAGTACTTC,CASSLGQDSYEQYF
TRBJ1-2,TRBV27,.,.,TGTGCCAGCAGGGGGACCTTTATTGATGGCTACACCTTC,CASRGTFIDGYTF